The rows below give T cell receptor beta chains drawn from one sample of a study of identifying expanded T cells in peripheral blood. Data came from immunoSEQ multiplex PCR; TCRdb stores just in-frame clones and leaves some out. The sample lists about 85,000 clones, approximately 90% seen once, with 19% in the top ten. Source material: blood. The receptors stem from a person between 18 and 75 years old in good health. CDR3s include the opening cysteine and the closing phenylalanine or tryptophan. Each record gives: V gene, J gene, D gene, clone size, CDR3 protein, CDR3 DNA. The D gene is left open where the match is weak. Some rows have no size entry. The others give once, few or many, or a class for an expanded clone.

>TRBV27|TRBJ2-7|TRBD1|few
CASSLGRGTGNTYEQYF
TGTGCCAGCAGTTTAGGGCGGGGGACAGGGAACACCTACGAGCAGTACTTC
>TRBV5-6|TRBJ2-4|TRBD1|.
CASSSGTGRNVQYF
TGTGCCAGCAGCTCCGGGACAGGCCGAAACGTTCAGTACTTC
>TRBV11-3|TRBJ2-2|.|.
CASSQEVASGAGELFF
TGTGCCAGCAGCCAGGAGGTGGCTAGTGGGGCCGGGGAGCTGTTTTTT
>TRBV11-2|TRBJ2-5|.|.
CASSLGVRWAQYF
TGTGCCAGCAGCTTAGGGGTCAGGTGGGCCCAGTACTTC
>TRBV11-1|TRBJ1-2|.|.
CASSLDRSYGYTF
TGTGCCAGCAGCTTAGATCGGAGCTATGGCTACACCTTC
>TRBV25-1|TRBJ1-3|.|.
CASSERQGSAGNTIYF
TGTGCCAGCAGTGAACGGCAGGGTTCGGCTGGAAACACCATATATTTT
>TRBV5-1|TRBJ2-1|.|.
CASSLVAGNYNEQFF
TGCGCCAGCAGCTTGGTCGCGGGCAACTACAATGAGCAGTTCTTC
>TRBV28|TRBJ2-7|.|.
CASSPEEGNEQYF
TGTGCCAGCAGCCCGGAGGAGGGGAACGAGCAGTACTTC
>TRBV6-1|TRBJ1-6|TRBD1|.
CASTGQGARSPLHF
TGTGCCAGCACCGGGCAGGGGGCTCGGTCACCCCTCCACTTT
>TRBV5-1|TRBJ1-2|.|.
CASSLAPDSNYGYTF
TGCGCCAGCAGCTTGGCCCCGGACAGTAACTATGGCTACACCTTC
>TRBV30|TRBJ1-6|.|.
CAWSVGGNSPLHF
TGTGCCTGGAGTGTAGGGGGGAATTCACCCCTCCACTTT